This note documents a single T cell receptor beta chain sequence. TCRdb re-called the 5' RACE reads; one entry per CDR3 protein, DNA not given. The repertoire shows 300,000 to 500,000 distinct CDR3 sequences; the top ten hold around 10%. This sample was taken from a study of T cells expressing NK-cell markers. Looked up from germline, CDR1 is ENHRY and CDR2 is SYGVKD. The CDR3 has 15 amino acids. V and J are TRBV10-3 and TRBJ2-1; TCRdb indicates TRBD2, and absent DNA this call remains unverified. The sequenced sample was blood T cells: a sorted CD56 or NKG2C T cell subset, CD4+ or CD8+ T cells, or bulk PBMC T cells (not recorded which). The receptor comes from a woman aged 45-60 years in good health. The chain's CDR3 is CAISVKAGFNNEQFF.